Shown below are 23 T cell receptor beta chains from a single sample sequenced in a study of T cell changes during pregnancy in multiple sclerosis. Here immunoSEQ multiplex PCR was the method, and the copy in TCRdb shows in-frame clones only, minus some. The sample includes about 16,000 clones, nearly 96% of them seen just once. Sequencing was performed on peripheral blood, taken in the third trimester of pregnancy. Receptors were obtained from a female donor with multiple sclerosis, enrolled in a pregnancy study.

The chain employs TRBV10-3 and TRBJ1-1, with 7 positions matching TRBD1. CDR1 and CDR2 (germline): ENHRY, SYGVKD. CDR3 length equals 15 residues. Trimming removed 0 bases from V and 5 bases from J; junction bases left unmatched: 6. The CDR3 protein is CAISESKVRGTEAFF. DNA of the CDR3: TGTGCCATCAGTGAGTCGAAGGTCAGGGGGACTGAAGCTTTCTTT.

This chain uses TRBV30 with TRBJ2-1; TRBD2 agrees at 9 bases. The length of the CDR3 is 15 residues. CDR1 and CDR2 from the germline V gene are GTSNPN and SVGIG (reference sequence). The V gene end was trimmed by 0 bases and the J gene end by 3 bases; junction bases not matched to a gene: 3. The CDR3 DNA sequence: TGTGCCTGGAGTGTGAGGACTAGCGTCTACAATGAGCAGTTCTTC. Translating it yields CAWSVRTSVYNEQFF.

The chain uses TRBV6-5 and TRBJ2-2; D ambiguous. This CDR3 has 13 residues. Per germline, CDR1 MNHEY and CDR2 SVGAGI. Trimming removed 9 bases at V and 3 bases at J, with 11 bases between. The DNA for the CDR3 is TGTGCCAGTTCTCTCCAGGACACCGGGGAGCTGTTTTTT. Translated, it gives CASSLQDTGELFF.

The gene calls are TRBV7-2 and TRBJ1-5; D is unclear. V gave up 5 bases and J gave up 2 bases, with 10 bases separating them. Per the germline V gene, CDR1 is SGHTA and CDR2 is FQGNSA. This CDR3 is 14 amino acids long. The CDR3 loop is CASSTREGNQPQHF. The DNA of the CDR3 is TGTGCCAGCAGCACCCGTGAGGGCAATCAGCCCCAGCATTTT.

The chain recombines TRBV5-6 with TRBJ2-7; D uncertain. The V end lost 1 base, the J end lost 3 bases, and 5 bases lay between the germline ends. The CDR3 extends over 12 amino acids. CDR1 is SGHDT and CDR2 is YYEEEE in the germline V gene. CDR3 DNA sequence: TGTGCCAGCAGCTTGTTACTCTACGAGCAGTACTTC. Encoded protein: CASSLLLYEQYF.

V and J are TRBV4-3 and TRBJ2-3, with unresolved D. CDR1 is LGHNA and CDR2 is YSLEER in the germline V gene. V dropped 4 bases and J dropped 7 bases, with 12 bases sitting between them. CDR3 size: 13 residues. The CDR3 protein is CASSRDQTNTQYF. DNA of the CDR3: TGCGCCAGCAGCCGAGACCAAACAAATACGCAGTATTTT.

The V call is TRBV29-1, the J call TRBJ2-5; D may be TRBD2 (6 bases). The V and J ends lost 3 bases and 4 bases respectively, with 9 bases between them. CDR1 and CDR2 (germline): SQVTM, ANQGSEA. The CDR3 consists of 12 residues. This chain's CDR3 is CSVESGVETQYF. The DNA for the CDR3 is TGCAGCGTTGAGTCGGGGGTAGAGACCCAGTACTTC. Variable domain in full (rest from reference TRBV29-1 and TRBJ2-5): SAVISQKPSRDICQRGTSLTIQCQVDSQVTMMFWYRQQPGQSLTLIATANQGSEATYESGFVIDKFPISRPNLTFSTLTVSNMSPEDSSIYLCSVESGVETQYFGPGTRLLVL.

The rearrangement uses TRBV7-3 and TRBJ1-1; TRBD1 aligns across 9 bases. V shed 4 bases and J 1 base; nucleotides not matched to a gene: 1. Germline lookup yields CDR1 SGHTA and CDR2 FQGTGA. This CDR3 comprises 14 residues. DNA of the CDR3: TGTGCCAGCAGCTCGGGACAGGGGAACACTGAAGCTTTCTTT. This sequence encodes CASSSGQGNTEAFF.

The chain links TRBV5-1 to TRBJ2-1; 7 nucleotides line up with TRBD2. CDR1 is SGHRS, CDR2 YFSETQ, per germline. The CDR3 loop spans 15 amino acids. J gave up 3 bases and V 0 bases, and 3 bases lay outside the gene matches. The DNA of the CDR3 is TGCGCCAGCAGCTTGGCCGGGGGGAACTACAATGAGCAGTTCTTC. Amino acid sequence: CASSLAGGNYNEQFF.

In its sample, this clone was seen once. The gene calls are TRBV9 and TRBJ2-3; 9 nucleotides agree with TRBD2. With V trimmed by 0 bases and J by 2 bases, 4 bases remained unmatched. This CDR3 region has 16 residues. Germline CDR1 and CDR2: SGDLS and YYNGEE. The CDR3 reads CASSVASGGFTDTQYF. CDR3 sequence (DNA): TGTGCCAGCAGCGTAGCGAGCGGGGGGTTCACAGATACGCAGTATTTT.

The rearrangement links TRBV9 to TRBJ2-5; maybe TRBD2 (6 bases). The V and J ends lost 0 bases and 4 bases respectively, with 13 bases between them. Germline values: CDR1 SGDLS, CDR2 YYNGEE. This CDR3 region has 15 residues. The DNA for the CDR3 is TGTGCCAGCAGCGTAGCGTCGCGGGGACGAGAGACCCAGTACTTC. Its protein product is CASSVASRGRETQYF.

This clone occurred once. The V call is TRBV30, the J call TRBJ2-1, with D possibly being TRBD2 (5 bases). This CDR3 is 19 amino acids long. V lost 4 bases to trimming and J lost 3 bases, with 28 bases between them. Germline lookup yields CDR1 GTSNPN and CDR2 SVGIG (reference sequence). The CDR3 coding sequence is TGTGCCTGGATGGTCGAGGGAACCCCAAAAAAGAGGGACTACAATGAGCAGTTCTTC. Its translation: CAWMVEGTPKKRDYNEQFF. The full variable domain, with the rest looked up from reference TRBV30 and TRBJ2-1, is SQTIHQWPATLVQPVGSPLSLECTVEGTSNPNLYWYRQAAGRGLQLLFYSVGIGQISSEVPQNLSASRPQDRQFILSSKKLLLSDSGFYLCAWMVEGTPKKRDYNEQFFGPGTRLTVL.

This chain joins TRBV28 and TRBJ1-5; weak D call: TRBD1 (5 bases). The CDR3 has 11 amino acids. Trimming left V 8 bases short and J 7 bases short, with 9 bases between. The germline gives CDR1 MDHEN, CDR2 SYDVKM. For the CDR3, the DNA is TGTGCCAGCGGTCGGGGGCAGCCCCAGCATTTT. Translated, it gives CASGRGQPQHF.

The chain joins TRBV10-3 to TRBJ2-5, with 8 bases that match TRBD2. The V segment lost 6 bases and the J segment 4 bases; nucleotides outside the gene matches: 4. CDR3 size: 13 residues. Germline CDR1 and CDR2: ENHRY and SYGVKD. CDR3 bases: TGTGCCATCAGCCCCGGACTAGCAGAGACCCAGTACTTC. Translation: CAISPGLAETQYF.

The chain recombines TRBV27 with TRBJ2-7, with TRBD1 matching 9 bases. Trimming cost V 6 bases and J 4 bases; bases outside gene matches: 16. The CDR3 runs to 17 residues. Germline CDR1 is MNHEY and CDR2 is SMNVEV (reference sequence). In nucleotides, the CDR3 is TGTGCCAGCAGCCCCTTTGCTGGGGACAGGGTTACGTACGAGCAGTACTTC. It encodes CASSPFAGDRVTYEQYF.

The V and J genes are TRBV5-4 and TRBJ2-5; 7 bases are a match to TRBD1. The CDR3 totals 13 residues. From germline, CDR1 is SGHNT and CDR2 YYREEE (reference sequence). V gave up 4 bases and J gave up 5 bases; unmatched junction bases: 5. The CDR3 loop reads CASSQDRVETQYF. The CDR3 coding sequence is TGTGCCAGCAGCCAAGACAGGGTTGAGACCCAGTACTTC.

The V call is TRBV29-1, the J call TRBJ1-1; 10 bases fit TRBD1. The CDR3 totals 11 residues. The V segment lost 7 bases and the J segment 14 bases; nucleotides outside the gene matches: 10. CDR1 is SQVTM and CDR2 is ANQGSEA in the germline V gene. In DNA, the CDR3 is TGCAGCGCCGGACAGGGGGTGGGATCCTTCTTT. This sequence encodes CSAGQGVGSFF.

This clone has only a few counts. The chain has TRBV28 and TRBJ2-5; TRBD2 aligns across 12 bases. The CDR3 length is 18 residues. In germline, CDR1 is MDHEN, CDR2 SYDVKM. Trimming removed 7 bases from V and 4 bases from J; junction bases left unmatched: 16. The CDR3 sequence is CASTPHRLAGVGGETQYF. The CDR3, as DNA: TGTGCCAGCACCCCCCACAGACTAGCGGGAGTGGGAGGAGAGACCCAGTACTTC.

The chain recombines TRBV4-3 with TRBJ2-5, with 8 bases lining up with TRBD2. V lost 0 bases to trimming and J lost 2 bases; unmatched junction nucleotides: 8. This CDR3 contains 17 residues. In germline, CDR1 is LGHNA, CDR2 YSLEER. CDR3 region: CASSQDYSGGGQETQYF. Written as DNA, the CDR3 is TGCGCCAGCAGCCAAGATTACAGCGGGGGAGGGCAAGAGACCCAGTACTTC.

This clone is a singleton in its sample. The gene calls are TRBV7-6 and TRBJ1-4, with D perhaps matching TRBD1 (5 bases). This CDR3 comprises 12 residues. Trimming removed 4 bases at V and 7 bases at J, with 7 bases between. Germline V gives CDR1 SGHVS, CDR2 FNYEAQ. The CDR3 DNA follows: TGTGCCAGCAGCTCCGGGGGTGAAAAACTGTTTTTT. Its translation: CASSSGGEKLFF.

The J gene is TRBJ2-7, the V gene TRBV20-1; D is undetermined. Trimming removed 4 bases at V and 6 bases at J, with 10 bases between. The CDR3 totals 11 residues. Looked up from germline, CDR1 is DFQATT and CDR2 is SNEGSKA (reference sequence). The CDR3 DNA sequence: TGCAGTGCTATAACGGGTATCGAGCAGTACTTC. Translated: CSAITGIEQYF.

The chain's CDR3 is CASSPPLAGLEEQFF. The CDR3 DNA sequence: TGTGCCAGCTCACCCCCCCTCGCGGGGTTAGAAGAGCAGTTCTTC. This chain joins TRBV18 and TRBJ2-1, with D possibly being TRBD2 (6 bases). The V end lost 3 bases, the J end lost 10 bases, and 19 bases lay between the germline ends. The CDR3 extends over 15 amino acids. The germline gives CDR1 KGHSH, CDR2 LQKENI.

This chain links TRBV5-1 with TRBJ2-2; the match to TRBD2 covers 11 bases. The CDR3 has 15 amino acids. The germline gives CDR1 SGHRS, CDR2 YFSETQ. The V and J ends lost 5 bases and 5 bases, in that order; junction bases with no gene match: 5. The CDR3 sequence: CASRSGTSGTGELFF. The CDR3 coding sequence is TGCGCCAGCAGATCCGGGACTAGCGGTACCGGGGAGCTGTTTTTT.